This entry lists 27 T cell receptor beta chains sequenced from one sample in a study of cytomegalovirus exposure and HLA in healthy donors. The study ran its PCR with 60 Vbeta and 13 Jbeta primers. Some clones are missing from TCRdb's copy, which holds only in-frame ones; the method was immunoSEQ multiplex PCR. The table includes tens of thousands of clones, 70% to 85% detected once. The sample was PBMCs. The receptors here all came from a man between 50 and 59 years old in good health and CMV-seronegative.

The chain carries TRBV7-8 and TRBJ2-7; maybe TRBD2 (5 bases). Trimming stripped 5 bases from V and 1 base from J, with 15 bases between. Germline CDR1 reads SGHVS; CDR2 reads FQNEAQ. The CDR3 length is 15 residues. The CDR3 reads CASSGGSVGSYEQYF. The CDR3 DNA reads as TGTGCCAGCAGCGGAGGTAGCGTCGGGTCCTACGAGCAGTACTTC.

This clone was seen a handful of times. This chain connects TRBV28 to TRBJ1-2; the D is unclear. This CDR3 comprises 12 residues. With 2 bases removed from V and 8 bases from J, the gap between germline ends came to 9 bases. Germline V gene sequence: CDR1 MDHEN, CDR2 SYDVKM. The CDR3 is CASSLEHSGYTF. The CDR3 DNA is TGTGCCAGCAGTTTAGAGCATAGCGGCTACACCTTC.

The chain recombines TRBV7-6 with TRBJ2-3, with 14 bases fitting TRBD2. The V gene's germline CDR1 is SGHVS and CDR2 FNYEAQ. This CDR3 region has 17 residues. The V and J ends lost 5 bases and 2 bases, in that order; junction bases with no gene match: 6. The CDR3 region has the DNA TGTGCCAGCAGCCCCCGACTAGCGGGGGGGCTCACAGATACGCAGTATTTT. It codes for CASSPRLAGGLTDTQYF.

The rearrangement uses TRBV28 and TRBJ1-6, with D maybe TRBD1 (6 bases). V was pared by 6 bases and J by 0 bases, with 15 bases between. Germline assignment: CDR1 MDHEN and CDR2 SYDVKM. The CDR3 totals 17 residues. This CDR3 reads CASSQRQEYSYNSPLHF. Written as DNA, the CDR3 is TGTGCCAGCAGCCAGAGACAGGAATACTCCTATAATTCACCCCTCCACTTT.

This clone was seen once. This rearrangement joins TRBV9 to TRBJ2-1, with 8 nucleotides matching TRBD2. The CDR3 runs to 15 residues. V lost 4 bases and J lost 7; bases outside the gene matches: 10. The germline CDR1 and CDR2 sequences are SGDLS and YYNGEE. CDR3 bases: TGTGCCAGCAGCTCCGGGACTAGGGTGGAGAATGAGCAGTTCTTC. Amino acids: CASSSGTRVENEQFF.

Note on this clone: Other DNA variants within this sample encode the same CDR3. This chain links TRBV11-2 with TRBJ2-1; no definite D call. Trimming removed 5 bases from V and 8 bases from J, with 10 bases in between. CDR1 SGHAT and CDR2 FQNNGV come from the germline V gene. There are 12 residues in the CDR3. Here the CDR3 reads CASSPPGYEQFF. In DNA form, the CDR3 reads TGTGCCAGCAGCCCGCCCGGGTATGAGCAGTTCTTC.

The chain links TRBV14 to TRBJ2-3, with 9 positions matching TRBD2. This CDR3 is 15 amino acids long. The V gene end was trimmed by 0 bases and the J gene end by 3 bases; junction bases not matched to a gene: 1. The germline CDR1 and CDR2 sequences are SGHDN and FVKESK. The CDR3 region is CASSQEGLATDTQYF. DNA for the CDR3: TGTGCCAGCAGCCAAGAGGGACTAGCAACAGATACGCAGTATTTT.

This chain links TRBV6-1 with TRBJ2-3; possibly TRBD1 for D (6 bases). The CDR3 is made up of 14 amino acids. The germline V gene encodes CDR1 MNHNS and CDR2 SASEGT. V was pared by 2 bases and J by 1 base, with 7 bases between. The CDR3 here is CASSEPGGTDTQYF. The CDR3 DNA sequence: TGTGCCAGCAGTGAACCAGGGGGCACAGATACGCAGTATTTT.

The chain combines TRBV30 with TRBJ1-1; weak D call: TRBD1 (5 bases). CDR3 length equals 12 residues. V lost 3 bases to trimming and J lost 4 bases, with 9 bases between them. The germline V gene encodes CDR1 GTSNPN and CDR2 SVGIG (reference sequence). CDR3 DNA: TGTGCCTGGAGAAGGGGAGGCACTGAAGCTTTCTTT. This sequence encodes CAWRRGGTEAFF.

The chain combines TRBV29-1 with TRBJ2-7; TRBD2 is a possible D gene (5 bases). The CDR3 covers 12 residues. Germline V gives CDR1 SQVTM, CDR2 ANQGSEA. V was shortened by 7 bases and J by 2 bases, with 12 bases between the two germline ends. The CDR3 is CSATGVAYEQYF. The CDR3 nucleotides read TGCAGCGCCACCGGGGTGGCCTACGAGCAGTACTTC.

The V gene is TRBV11-2, the J gene TRBJ1-1; a weak D match, TRBD1 (6 bases). Germline values: CDR1 SGHAT, CDR2 FQNNGV. The V gene lost 5 bases and the J gene lost 6 bases, with 10 bases spanning the gap. This CDR3 has 12 residues. DNA for the CDR3: TGTGCCAGCAGCCGAACAGGGTCTGAAGCTTTCTTT. Residues: CASSRTGSEAFF.

This clone has just one count. The chain recombines TRBV6-5 with TRBJ1-2; TRBD1 matches at 8 bases. This CDR3 contains 14 residues. Losses at the gene ends were 6 bases for V and 4 bases for J; bases not matched to a gene: 7. Germline values: CDR1 MNHEY, CDR2 SVGAGI. The CDR3 reads CASRRTGIFYGYTF. The DNA of the CDR3 is TGTGCCAGCAGACGGACAGGGATATTCTATGGCTACACCTTC.

V gene TRBV7-8 combines with J gene TRBJ2-5, with D perhaps TRBD2 (5 bases). Germline V gene lookup returns CDR1 SGHVS and CDR2 FQNEAQ. V lost 0 bases and J 2 bases, leaving 13 bases between the germline ends. The CDR3 totals 16 residues. As DNA, the CDR3 is TGTGCCAGCAGCTTAGCTGGGAGCGTTAGTCAAGAGACCCAGTACTTC. This translates into CASSLAGSVSQETQYF.

This chain links TRBV19 with TRBJ2-4, with 7 bases matching TRBD2. The germline V gene has CDR1 LNHDA and CDR2 SQIVND (reference sequence). V shed 1 base, J shed 0 bases, and the junction held 3 bases outside the gene matches. The CDR3 sequence is 16 residues long. The CDR3 here is CASSIAGGLAKNIQYF. DNA for the CDR3: TGTGCCAGTAGTATAGCGGGAGGACTAGCCAAAAACATTCAGTACTTC.

The chain uses TRBV4-1 and TRBJ2-7, with 8 bases aligning to TRBD2. Germline loops: CDR1 MGHRA, CDR2 YSYEKL. With V trimmed by 3 bases and J by 1 base, 5 bases remained unmatched. The CDR3 consists of 15 residues. DNA of the CDR3: TGCGCCAGCAGCCATGCGGGGGGCCTATCCTACGAGCAGTACTTC. It is translated as CASSHAGGLSYEQYF.

The chain links TRBV7-9 to TRBJ2-7; a possible D gene is TRBD2 (6 bases). The germline CDR1 and CDR2 sequences are SEHNR and FQNEAQ (reference sequence). The length of the CDR3 is 13 residues. The V end was cut by 1 base, the J end by 4 bases, with 8 bases between. The CDR3 protein is CASSLVGGYEQYF. DNA of the CDR3: TGTGCCAGCAGCTTAGTGGGAGGTTACGAGCAGTACTTC.

This chain joins TRBV5-4 and TRBJ2-4, with TRBD1 identical over 10 bases. This CDR3 contains 17 residues. Per germline, CDR1 SGHNT and CDR2 YYREEE (reference sequence). The V segment lost 1 base and the J segment 0 bases; nucleotides outside the gene matches: 4. As DNA, the CDR3 is TGTGCCAGCAGCTTGCCGGGACAGGGGTTAGCCAAAAACATTCAGTACTTC. It translates to CASSLPGQGLAKNIQYF.

V usage is TRBV5-1 and J usage is TRBJ1-2, with TRBD1 matching over 12 bases. The germline V gene encodes CDR1 SGHRS and CDR2 YFSETQ. The CDR3 runs 16 residues. The ends lost 4 bases at V and 7 bases at J; junction bases unmatched: 11. This CDR3 reads CASSIQPGQGAGGYTF. The DNA of the CDR3 is TGCGCCAGCAGCATTCAACCGGGACAGGGGGCTGGTGGCTACACCTTC.

The chain has TRBV11-2 and TRBJ1-4, with TRBD1 matching over 8 bases. This CDR3 region has 16 residues. V trimming: 4 bases; J trimming: 8 bases; junction bases outside the gene matches: 12. Per germline, CDR1 SGHAT and CDR2 FQNNGV. The CDR3 DNA is TGTGCCAGCAGCTCGATCCTTGGGGGACAGGACGAAAAACTGTTTTTT. It translates to CASSSILGGQDEKLFF. The whole variable domain, remainder taken from reference TRBV11-2 and TRBJ1-4, is EAGVAQSPRYKIIEKRQSVAFWCNPISGHATLYWYQQILGQGPKLLIQFQNNGVVDDSQLPKDRFSAERLKGVDSTLKIQPAKLEDSAVYLCASSSILGGQDEKLFFGSGTQLSVL.

The V call is TRBV15, the J call TRBJ2-5; 9 bases match TRBD2. The J call is in doubt because the DNA end fits TRBJ2-7 better. The CDR3 has 14 amino acids. CDR1 is LNHNV and CDR2 is YYDKDF in the germline V gene (reference sequence). Written as DNA, the CDR3 is TGTGCCACCAGCAAGGCTAGCGGGGAATACGAGCAGTACTTC. It translates to CATSKASGEYEQYF.

J is TRBJ1-5 and V is TRBV7-8, with 8 bases matching TRBD1. Looked up from germline, CDR1 is SGHVS and CDR2 is FQNEAQ. CDR3 size: 17 residues. The J segment lost 1 base and the V segment lost 5 bases, leaving 10 bases of the junction unmatched. The chain's CDR3 is CASSTNSRDRSNQPQHF. The CDR3 DNA reads TGTGCCAGCAGCACGAATTCCCGGGACAGGAGCAATCAGCCCCAGCATTTT.

This chain joins TRBV4-2 and TRBJ1-6, with a tentative D call TRBD1 (6 bases). The CDR3 has 17 amino acids. CDR1 is LGHNA and CDR2 is YNFKEQ in the germline V gene. The V end lost 1 base, the J end lost 5 bases, and 15 bases lay between the germline ends. Here the CDR3 DNA reads TGTGCCAGCAGCCAAGGGGGGCCAGGGTTTAATAATTCACCCCTCCACTTT. This sequence encodes CASSQGGPGFNNSPLHF.

This clone occurred once. The chain has TRBV28 and TRBJ1-2; 8 bases are shared with TRBD1. This CDR3 has 15 residues. Germline CDR1 reads MDHEN; CDR2 reads SYDVKM. The junction had 5 bases not matched to a gene; V was cut back by 5 bases and J by 0 bases. The CDR3 sequence: CASSGGDRSNYGYTF. CDR3 DNA: TGTGCCAGCAGTGGAGGGGACAGGTCTAACTATGGCTACACCTTC.

The V and J genes are TRBV6-1 and TRBJ2-3; D is unclear. Trimming took off 2 bases at V and 8 bases at J, with 11 bases between the two ends. The CDR3 loop spans 13 amino acids. The germline V gene encodes CDR1 MNHNS and CDR2 SASEGT. The CDR3 nucleotides are TGTGCCAGCAGTGAAATCAGGTTAGGTACGCAGTATTTT. Translation: CASSEIRLGTQYF.

This chain uses TRBV28 with TRBJ1-2; D remains ambiguous. The V and J ends lost 2 bases and 2 bases respectively, with 6 bases between them. This CDR3 comprises 13 residues. CDR1 MDHEN and CDR2 SYDVKM come from the germline V gene. The DNA for the CDR3 is TGTGCCAGCAGTTTAGCTGAGAACTATGGCTACACCTTC. Translated, it gives CASSLAENYGYTF.

The CDR3 region has the DNA TGTGCCAGCAGCTTGGCGGGGGGGCCTAGGGAGACCCAGTACTTC. Translating it yields CASSLAGGPRETQYF. The chain links TRBV5-4 to TRBJ2-5, with 8 bases lining up with TRBD2. This CDR3 contains 15 residues. The J segment lost 5 bases and the V segment lost 0 bases, leaving 6 bases of the junction unmatched. CDR1 and CDR2 (germline): SGHNT, YYREEE (reference sequence).

The V and J genes are TRBV27 and TRBJ2-2, with 8 positions matching TRBD1. This CDR3 is 14 amino acids long. V dropped 8 bases and J dropped 3; count of bases not matched to a gene: 5. Germline loops: CDR1 MNHEY, CDR2 SMNVEV (reference sequence). CDR3 amino acids: CASGQGRDTGELFF. CDR3 DNA: TGTGCCAGCGGACAGGGAAGAGACACCGGGGAGCTGTTTTTT.